One sample yielded the 24 T cell receptor beta chains listed below, sequenced in a study of cytotoxic CD8 clonotypes in ibrutinib-treated CLL. Clones were read by immunoSEQ multiplex PCR, and TCRdb kept only the in-frame ones, dropping some. The sample holds roughly 110,000 clones, 58% seen once. The sequencing here drew on PBMCs, taken after 24 months of ibrutinib treatment. These receptors were collected from a human donor with chronic lymphocytic leukemia.

The chain recombines TRBV10-1 with TRBJ2-3; TRBD2 matches at 11 bases. This CDR3 contains 17 residues. The germline V gene has CDR1 WNHNN and CDR2 SYGVQD (reference sequence). J lost 7 bases, V lost 6 bases, and 15 bases had no gene match. DNA of the CDR3: TGCGCCAGCAGCCCGCGAGCCATAGCGGGGGGGGTGTATACGCAGTATTTT. Its translation: CASSPRAIAGGVYTQYF.

This clone was counted only a few times. This chain connects TRBV10-2 to TRBJ2-1; 10 positions match TRBD2. Germline CDR1 is WSHSY and CDR2 is SAAADI. The CDR3 runs to 15 residues. After removal of 5 bases from V and 7 bases from J, the junction contained 8 bases not matched to a gene. Here the CDR3 reads CASSSSGGLSNEQFF. The CDR3 DNA sequence: TGCGCCAGCAGTTCTAGCGGGGGATTATCGAATGAGCAGTTCTTC.

This chain connects TRBV7-2 to TRBJ2-5; the match to TRBD2 covers 15 bases. CDR3 size: 19 residues. The V gene's germline CDR1 is SGHTA and CDR2 FQGNSA. The V gene end was trimmed by 3 bases and the J gene end by 5 bases; junction bases not matched to a gene: 13. Written as DNA, the CDR3 is TGTGCCAGCAGCTTGAACGCCCCCGGACTAGCGGGGGGGCGGGAGACCCAGTACTTC. It yields the protein CASSLNAPGLAGGRETQYF.

In this sample, this clone turned up a few times. This chain uses TRBV7-2 with TRBJ1-2, with 7 bases lining up with TRBD1. The trim removed 5 bases at V and 2 bases at J, leaving 8 bases unmatched. Germline V CDR1 and CDR2: SGHTA, FQGNSA. The CDR3 runs to 15 residues. CDR3 loop: CASSRQGGENYGYTF. CDR3 nucleotides: TGTGCCAGCAGCCGACAGGGTGGTGAAAACTATGGCTACACCTTC.

Only a few counts were recorded for this clone. The rearrangement links TRBV5-1 to TRBJ1-6; 8 bases align to TRBD1. CDR3 length: 14 amino acids. The germline V gene has CDR1 SGHRS and CDR2 YFSETQ. V lost 4 bases, J lost 9 bases, and 6 bases stayed unmatched. The CDR3, as DNA: TGCGCCAGCAGCGGCGGGGACAGGACTTCACCCCTCCACTTT. Its protein is CASSGGDRTSPLHF.

The CDR3 DNA reads TGTGCCAGCAGCTTGGCATGGACAGAGCAGTACTTC. It translates to CASSLAWTEQYF. The chain is built from TRBV5-6 and TRBJ2-7, with D perhaps TRBD1 (5 bases). Germline CDR1 is SGHDT and CDR2 is YYEEEE. The V and J ends lost 0 bases and 7 bases respectively, with 8 bases between them. The CDR3 totals 12 residues.

This clone was seen a handful of times. The chain employs TRBV5-6 and TRBJ1-5; 7 bases line up with TRBD1. Losses at the gene ends were 4 bases for V and 2 bases for J; bases not matched to a gene: 3. The CDR3 runs to 14 residues. Per the germline V gene, CDR1 is SGHDT and CDR2 is YYEEEE. CDR3 sequence (DNA): TGTGCCAGCAGCATCGACAGGGGCAATCAGCCCCAGCATTTT. Its protein product is CASSIDRGNQPQHF.

The V gene is TRBV9, the J gene TRBJ2-3, with TRBD2 matching 12 bases. The CDR3 is made up of 17 amino acids. Germline V gene sequence: CDR1 SGDLS, CDR2 YYNGEE. J gave up 3 bases and V 0 bases, and 5 bases lay outside the gene matches. The CDR3 reads CASSVGLAGAVTDTQYF. The CDR3 region has the DNA TGTGCCAGCAGCGTAGGACTAGCGGGGGCGGTGACAGATACGCAGTATTTT.

The CDR3 sequence: CASSQGLAGSYEQYF. The CDR3 DNA is TGCGCCAGCAGCCAGGGACTAGCGGGGTCCTACGAGCAGTACTTC. The chain joins TRBV4-3 to TRBJ2-7, with 13 bases lining up with TRBD2. The V segment lost 3 bases and the J segment 1 base; nucleotides outside the gene matches: 0. The CDR3 covers 15 residues. The germline V gene encodes CDR1 LGHNA and CDR2 YSLEER.

This clone occurred a few times. The CDR3 DNA reads TGTGCCTGGACAGGGAAGAATTCACCCCTCCACTTT. It codes for CAWTGKNSPLHF. This rearrangement joins TRBV30 to TRBJ1-6; possible D gene TRBD1, 5 bases. Germline CDR1 reads GTSNPN; CDR2 reads SVGIG (reference sequence). The V end lost 4 bases, the J end lost 7 bases, and 8 bases lay between the germline ends. The CDR3 is 12 amino acids.

As DNA, the CDR3 is TGCGCCAGCAGCTTGGAGGCAGGTTTAGGCTACACCTTC. This encodes CASSLEAGLGYTF. The chain couples TRBV5-1 to TRBJ1-2, with D unclear. Trimming shortened V by 0 bases and J by 8 bases, and 11 bases separated the two germline ends. CDR1 and CDR2 (germline): SGHRS, YFSETQ. CDR3 length: 13 amino acids.

V gene TRBV2 combines with J gene TRBJ1-1; 7 nucleotides agree with TRBD1. Germline trimming cut 4 bases from V and 4 bases from J; bases unmatched to any gene: 6. The CDR3 covers 14 residues. The V gene's germline CDR1 is SNHLY and CDR2 FYNNEI. Here the CDR3 DNA reads TGTGCCAGCAGTGGGGGGACAGAACCCACTGAAGCTTTCTTT. It encodes CASSGGTEPTEAFF. The variable domain in full, completed from reference TRBV2 and TRBJ1-1, reads EPEVTQTPSHQVTQMGQEVILRCVPISNHLYFYWYRQILGQKVEFLVSFYNNEISEKSEIFDDQFSVERPDGSNFTLKIRSTKLEDSAMYFCASSGGTEPTEAFFGQGTRLTVV.

This clone has just a few counts. The same CDR3 can be traced to other DNA sequences in this sample. V and J are TRBV29-1 and TRBJ1-1; TRBD1 might be the D (6 bases). The CDR3 spans 13 residues. Germline assignment: CDR1 SQVTM and CDR2 ANQGSEA. V lost 3 bases and J lost 0, with 8 bases in between. CDR3 protein: CSVERGLNTEAFF. CDR3 nucleotide sequence: TGCAGCGTTGAGCGGGGGCTGAACACTGAAGCTTTCTTT.

V is TRBV28 and J is TRBJ1-5; D possibly corresponds to TRBD1 (6 bases). Germline V lookup: CDR1 MDHEN, CDR2 SYDVKM. The CDR3 length is 14 residues. V lost 4 bases, J lost 4 bases, and 11 bases lay in between. CDR3 in amino acids: CASSSDSENQPQHF. Here the CDR3 DNA reads TGTGCCAGCAGTTCGGACAGCGAGAATCAGCCCCAGCATTTT.

The sample holds a few counts of this clone. The rearrangement links TRBV9 to TRBJ1-3; D is uncertain. CDR3 length: 16 amino acids. V shed 0 bases and J shed 0 bases, with 10 bases lying between them. Germline CDR1 and CDR2: SGDLS and YYNGEE. The CDR3 DNA sequence: TGTGCCAGCAGCGTAGGGCTATTAAGCTCTGGAAACACCATATATTTT. Its translation is CASSVGLLSSGNTIYF.

The rearrangement uses TRBV30 and TRBJ2-7; D gene ambiguous. There are 13 residues in the CDR3. The germline CDR1 and CDR2 sequences are GTSNPN and SVGIG (reference sequence). The V end was cut by 0 bases, the J end by 2 bases, with 8 bases between. The CDR3 sequence is CAWSVSDAYEQYF. CDR3 DNA: TGTGCCTGGAGTGTATCTGACGCCTACGAGCAGTACTTC.

J is TRBJ2-2 and V is TRBV11-3, with 10 positions matching TRBD1. The CDR3 is 14 residues long. The V segment lost 6 bases and the J segment 4 bases; nucleotides outside the gene matches: 2. Germline values: CDR1 SGHNT, CDR2 YENEEA. The CDR3: CASRRTGGTGELFF. The DNA of the CDR3 is TGTGCCAGCAGAAGGACAGGGGGCACCGGGGAGCTGTTTTTT.

The genes are TRBV7-9 and TRBJ2-1; no definite D call. The germline V gene has CDR1 SEHNR and CDR2 FQNEAQ (reference sequence). The CDR3 covers 11 residues. Trimming left V 9 bases short and J 6 bases short, with 9 bases between. Written as DNA, the CDR3 is TGTGCCAGTACTGGTTCCAATGAGCAGTTCTTC. Translated: CASTGSNEQFF.

The chain links TRBV5-4 to TRBJ2-6; D gene unclear. This CDR3 comprises 14 residues. Germline loops: CDR1 SGHNT, CDR2 YYREEE (reference sequence). V lost 1 base and J 1 base, leaving 3 bases between the germline ends. The chain's CDR3 is CASSLRSGANVLTF. Written as DNA, the CDR3 is TGTGCCAGCAGCTTGCGGTCTGGGGCCAACGTCCTGACTTTC. The variable domain in full, with the rest retrieved from reference TRBV5-4 and TRBJ2-6, is ETGVTQSPTHLIKTRGQQVTLRCSSQSGHNTVSWYQQALGQGPQFIFQYYREEENGRGNFPPRFSGLQFPNYSSELNVNALELDDSALYLCASSLRSGANVLTFGAGSRLTVL.

The chain joins TRBV4-2 to TRBJ2-5; 8 nucleotides align to TRBD2. The J segment lost 3 bases and the V segment lost 4 bases, leaving 22 bases of the junction unmatched. This CDR3 spans 20 amino acids. Germline-derived CDR1 and CDR2 are LGHNA and YNFKEQ. CDR3 in DNA: TGTGCCAGCAGCCCTATGGGGGCGGGGGGAAGCTCATCTTTCGAAGAGACCCAGTACTTC. This translates into CASSPMGAGGSSSFEETQYF.

The gene calls are TRBV28 and TRBJ2-7; D remains unclear. Per the germline V gene, CDR1 is MDHEN and CDR2 is SYDVKM. V was cut by 3 bases and J by 6 bases, with 9 bases left in between. The CDR3 has 12 amino acids. The CDR3 reads CASSFGFREQYF. The CDR3 nucleotides are TGTGCCAGCAGTTTCGGGTTCCGCGAGCAGTACTTC.

This clone is a singleton in its sample. The CDR3 DNA sequence: TGTGCCTGGAGTGTTGGTAGCGGGGGGTTGGAGACCCAGTACTTC. Translated, it gives CAWSVGSGGLETQYF. The V gene is TRBV30, the J gene TRBJ2-5; 10 bases are a match to TRBD2. The germline gives CDR1 GTSNPN, CDR2 SVGIG (reference sequence). This CDR3 contains 15 residues. V lost 0 bases, J lost 5 bases, and 6 bases stayed unmatched. The whole variable domain, remainder taken from reference TRBV30 and TRBJ2-5, is SQTIHQWPATLVQPVGSPLSLECTVEGTSNPNLYWYRQAAGRGLQLLFYSVGIGQISSEVPQNLSASRPQDRQFILSSKKLLLSDSGFYLCAWSVGSGGLETQYFGPGTRLLVL.

This clone has ten or more counts. J is TRBJ1-5 and V is TRBV7-2, with D perhaps matching TRBD1 (5 bases). This CDR3 comprises 13 residues. V dropped 1 base and J dropped 5 bases, with 6 bases sitting between them. Per germline, CDR1 SGHTA and CDR2 FQGNSA. CDR3 bases: TGTGCCAGCAGCTTAGAGGGGCATCAGCCCCAGCATTTT. It specifies CASSLEGHQPQHF.

The rearrangement uses TRBV6-4 and TRBJ2-7; a weak D match, TRBD2 (5 bases). V dropped 0 bases and J dropped 4 bases, with 16 bases sitting between them. The CDR3 length is 16 residues. Per the germline V gene, CDR1 is MRHNA and CDR2 is SNTAGT. The CDR3 coding sequence is TGTGCCAGCAGTGACTCAGAGGGCCGGCGTTCTTACGAGCAGTACTTC. This gives the protein CASSDSEGRRSYEQYF.